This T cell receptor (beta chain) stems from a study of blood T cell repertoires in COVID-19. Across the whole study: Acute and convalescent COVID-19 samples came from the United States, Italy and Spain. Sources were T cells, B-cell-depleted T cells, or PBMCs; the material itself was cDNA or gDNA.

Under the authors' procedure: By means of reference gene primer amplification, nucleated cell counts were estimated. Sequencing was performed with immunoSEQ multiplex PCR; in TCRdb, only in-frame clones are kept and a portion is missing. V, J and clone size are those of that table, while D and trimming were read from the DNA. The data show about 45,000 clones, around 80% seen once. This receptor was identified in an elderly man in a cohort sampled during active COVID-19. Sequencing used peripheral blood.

The CDR3 DNA sequence: TGTGCCAGCAGCCCACAAGGGGGCGATGAGCAGTTCTTC. Its translation is CASSPQGGDEQFF. The J gene is TRBJ2-1, the V gene TRBV7-7; 7 bases are a match to TRBD1. Unmatched junction bases numbered 6, after V lost 5 bases and J lost 8 bases. Germline V gene sequence: CDR1 SSHAT, CDR2 FNYEAQ (reference sequence). The CDR3 is 13 residues long. Supplemented by reference TRBV7-7 and TRBJ2-1, the full variable domain reads GAGVSQSPRYKVTKRGQDVTLRCDPISSHATLYWYQQALGQGPEFLTYFNYEAQPDKSGLPSDRFSAERPEGSISTLTIQRTEQRDSAMYRCASSPQGGDEQFFGPGTRLTVL.